Below, one T cell receptor (beta chain) is given with its context. Its target is unknown. The sample belongs to a study of graft-versus-host responses after intestinal transplantation. General study findings and limits: Allografts of one patient group, those with graft-donor T cell macrochimerism, had high graft-versus-host to host-versus-graft clonal ratios.

V was clipped by 2 bases and J by 1 base; unmatched bases: 4. CDR1 is SEHNR and CDR2 is FQNEAQ in the germline V gene (reference sequence). There are 16 residues in the CDR3. The repertoire was sequenced with immunoSEQ multiplex PCR; TCRdb's copy has only in-frame clones and lacks some. The repertoire includes tens of thousands of clones, roughly 94% of them detected once, and about 0.56% sits in the top ten. The origin of this receptor is a human donor who received an intestinal transplant. This chain joins TRBV7-9 and TRBJ2-5; TRBD1 matches 10 bases. The sample consisted of unstimulated CD8+ T cells sorted from spleen or lymph node cells, taken before intestinal transplant. The CDR3 DNA reads as TGTGCCAGCAGCTTACGGGACAGGGGTTTCCAAGAGACCCAGTACTTC. This encodes CASSLRDRGFQETQYF.